The 21 T cell receptor beta chains reported below all come from one sample, sequenced in a study of post-analysis software for immune sequencing data. Study-wide findings and caveats: Higher frequency in patients than in controls was seen for about five TRBV segments, with TRBV5-6, TRBV5-1 and TRBV20-1 among them.

Each TCR beta cDNA library carried unique molecular identifiers. One entry per CDR3 protein, called by TCRdb with MiXCR from the PCR reads. The top ten hold more than 1.5% of the sample, which has hundreds of thousands of distinct CDR3 sequences, roughly 40% seen once. No antigen is known for these receptors. The source material was blood. The receptors come from a girl aged 10 to 17 with multiple sclerosis.

This clonotype showed up just a few times. This chain joins TRBV24-1 and TRBJ2-7; TRBD1 matches 7 bases. The last part of the DNA fits TRBJ2-5 better; the J call may be wrong. Germline assignment: CDR1 KGHDR and CDR2 SFDVKD. The CDR3 totals 17 residues. Written as DNA, the CDR3 is TGTGCCACCAGTGACCCCAGGGCAGGGGGTTTTCGAGAGACCCAGTACTTC. It yields the protein CATSDPRAGGFRETQYF.

This clonotype was observed a few times. V is TRBV7-9 and J is TRBJ1-2; TRBD1 is a possible D gene (5 bases). The germline gives CDR1 SEHNR, CDR2 FQNEAQ (reference sequence). V was shortened by 2 bases and J by 8 bases, with 15 bases between the two germline ends. The CDR3 covers 14 residues. The CDR3 sequence: CASSLFGGSHGYTF. For the CDR3, the DNA is TGTGCCAGCAGCTTATTCGGGGGGTCCCACGGCTACACCTTC.

This chain links TRBV12-3 or TRBV12-4 with TRBJ2-7, with a possible D match to TRBD1 (5 bases). V was shortened by 5 bases and J by 0 bases, with 8 bases between the two germline ends. The CDR3 is 13 residues long. CDR3 sequence reads: CASSDSISYEQYF. The CDR3 nucleotides read TGTGCCAGCAGTGACAGCATCTCCTACGAGCAGTACTTC.

The rearrangement joins TRBV21-1 to TRBJ1-2. TRBV21-1 is a pseudogene locus. The length of the CDR3 is 11 residues. As DNA, the CDR3 is TGTGCCAGCACCCACTCCAACGGCTACACCTTC. Translation gives CASTHSNGYTF.

The rearrangement links TRBV7-9 to TRBJ2-5; 8 bases match TRBD1. The end of the DNA fits TRBJ2-7 better, so the J call may be wrong. Germline V gene lookup returns CDR1 SEHNR and CDR2 FQNEAQ (reference sequence). The CDR3 runs 14 residues. CDR3 nucleotides: TGTGCCAGCACCCCGACAGGGGTATCCTACGAGCAGTACTTC. It encodes CASTPTGVSYEQYF.

To note about this clonotype: The junction and the germline gene differ at one end; a read error may be behind it. V usage is TRBV7-2 and J usage is TRBJ2-1; 8 bases align to TRBD2. Germline CDR1 and CDR2: SGHTA and FQGNSA. The CDR3 totals 17 residues. CDR3 bases: TGTGCCAGCAGCTCCCCGGGACTAGGGCCAAGGAGCAATGAGCAGTGCTTC. It specifies CASSSPGLGPRSNEQCF.

The genes are TRBV6-1 and TRBJ2-3; tentatively, D is TRBD2 (6 bases). V shed 7 bases and J shed 3 bases, with 23 bases lying between them. There are 17 residues in the CDR3. Germline lookup yields CDR1 MNHNS and CDR2 SASEGT. The CDR3 DNA follows: TGTGCCAGCAAGGTTTGGGCTGGTTCGCGGGGTACAGATACGCAGTATTTT. It specifies CASKVWAGSRGTDTQYF.

The J gene is TRBJ2-1, the V gene TRBV10-3; D is uncertain. Germline V gene lookup returns CDR1 ENHRY and CDR2 SYGVKD. The V gene lost 8 bases and the J gene lost 8 bases, with 4 bases spanning the gap. This CDR3 is built from 9 residues. The CDR3 sequence: CAIGDEQFF. For the CDR3, the DNA is TGTGCCATCGGGGATGAGCAGTTCTTC.

V and J are TRBV12-3 or TRBV12-4 and TRBJ2-7; 9 bases line up with TRBD1. J was trimmed by 5 bases and V by 4 bases; bases with no gene match: 9. The CDR3 extends over 15 amino acids. For the CDR3, the DNA is TGTGCCAGCAGTTCCTCCGGGACAGGGATAGACGAGCAGTACTTC. The encoded protein is CASSSSGTGIDEQYF.

The gene calls are TRBV10-3 and TRBJ2-1, with 11 bases that match TRBD2. Germline assignment: CDR1 ENHRY and CDR2 SYGVKD. CDR3 length equals 15 residues. Losses at the gene ends were 6 bases for V and 7 bases for J; bases not matched to a gene: 8. The CDR3 loop reads CAIRALAGVSNEQFF. CDR3 sequence (DNA): TGTGCCATCAGGGCACTAGCGGGGGTATCGAATGAGCAGTTCTTC.

The chain couples TRBV5-1 to TRBJ2-3; D call uncertain. V lost 6 bases to trimming and J lost 4 bases, with 12 bases between them. The CDR3 contains 13 residues. CDR1 is SGHRS, CDR2 YFSETQ, per germline. CDR3 DNA: TGCGCCAGCACAGACACCCCCGCAGATACGCAGTATTTT. Translated, it gives CASTDTPADTQYF.

This clonotype was detected a few times. The chain employs TRBV29-1 and TRBJ2-5; a weak D match, TRBD1 (6 bases). The CDR3 length is 13 residues. Germline V gene sequence: CDR1 SQVTM, CDR2 ANQGSEA. Trimming left V 2 bases short and J 4 bases short, with 11 bases between. CDR3 amino acids: CSVEQGRRETQYF. The DNA of the CDR3 is TGCAGCGTTGAACAGGGGAGAAGAGAGACCCAGTACTTC.

Comment on this clonotype: A read error may produce the germline difference seen at one junction end. The J gene is TRBJ1-5, the V gene TRBV7-6; maybe TRBD1 (6 bases). Germline CDR1 and CDR2: SGHVS and FNYEAQ. There are 13 residues in the CDR3. In DNA, the CDR3 is TGTGCCAGCAGCTCCAGGGGAAATCAGTCCCAGCATTTT. Amino acid sequence: CASSSRGNQSQHF.

The V call is TRBV5-1, the J call TRBJ2-1; D is perhaps TRBD2 (5 bases). The CDR3 has 16 amino acids. Trimming stripped 1 base from V and 0 bases from J, with 11 bases between. Germline V gene data show CDR1 as SGHRS and CDR2 as YFSETQ. The CDR3 bases are TGCGCCAGCAGCTTGCAGCGGCGCTCCTCCTACAATGAGCAGTTCTTC. Its protein product is CASSLQRRSSYNEQFF.

The chain employs TRBV4-2 and TRBJ2-1, with D possibly being TRBD2 (6 bases). This CDR3 has 15 residues. V lost 2 bases and J lost 10, with 18 bases in between. CDR1 LGHNA and CDR2 YNFKEQ come from the germline V gene. The CDR3 loop reads CASSQSGDYGKEQFF. The CDR3 bases are TGTGCCAGCAGCCAATCGGGAGATTACGGGAAGGAGCAGTTCTTC.

This clonotype showed up just a few times. V gene TRBV4-2 combines with J gene TRBJ2-5, with D perhaps given as TRBD1 or TRBD2 (6 bases each). Trimming took 4 bases from V and 3 from J, leaving 18 bases between them. This CDR3 contains 16 residues. CDR1 LGHNA and CDR2 YNFKEQ come from the germline V gene. CDR3 residues: CASSPEGGILKETQYF. CDR3 sequence (DNA): TGTGCCAGCAGCCCAGAGGGGGGTATTCTCAAAGAGACCCAGTACTTC.

This clonotype showed up just a few times. The chain carries TRBV7-2 and TRBJ2-4; the match to TRBD2 covers 9 bases. The J call may not be correct, given that the DNA end is closer to TRBJ2-7. This CDR3 comprises 15 residues. CDR1 and CDR2 from the germline V gene are SGHTA and FQGNSA. This chain's CDR3 is CASSQRASGTYEQYF. The CDR3 DNA is TGTGCCAGCAGCCAGCGGGCTAGCGGGACCTACGAGCAGTACTTC.

The J gene is TRBJ2-1, the V gene TRBV13; D ambiguous. V dropped 1 base and J dropped 10 bases, with 8 bases sitting between them. The CDR3 covers 12 residues. The V gene's germline CDR1 is PRHDT and CDR2 FYEKMQ (reference sequence). The CDR3 nucleotides read TGTGCCAGCAGCTTAGAGTCCAGGGAGCAGTTCTTC. Amino acid sequence: CASSLESREQFF. The complete variable domain, with remaining parts taken from reference TRBV13 and TRBJ2-1, reads AAGVIQSPRHLIKEKRETATLKCYPIPRHDTVYWYQQGPGQDPQFLISFYEKMQSDKGSIPDRFSAQQFSDYHSELNMSSLELGDSALYFCASSLESREQFFGPGTRLTVL.

This chain joins TRBV30 and TRBJ2-5, with D unresolved. The last part of the DNA fits TRBJ2-7 better; the J call may be wrong. Germline V gene data show CDR1 as GTSNPN and CDR2 as SVGIG (reference sequence). This CDR3 contains 12 residues. CDR3: CAWRGFPYEQYF. The CDR3 DNA is TGTGCCTGGAGGGGATTTCCCTACGAGCAGTACTTC.

This clonotype was recorded a few times. This chain joins TRBV4-1 and TRBJ1-2; D remains ambiguous. Per the germline V gene, CDR1 is MGHRA and CDR2 is YSYEKL. V lost 1 base and J 5 bases, leaving 14 bases between the germline ends. The length of the CDR3 is 15 residues. The CDR3 region is CASSQGEGLGYGYTF. The CDR3 coding sequence is TGCGCCAGCAGCCAAGGCGAGGGATTGGGATATGGCTACACCTTC.

The J gene is TRBJ2-7, the V gene TRBV5-6; D is ambiguous. The CDR3 runs to 12 residues. Germline V gives CDR1 SGHDT, CDR2 YYEEEE. V lost 5 bases to trimming and J lost 7 bases, with 13 bases between them. The CDR3, as DNA: TGTGCCAGCAGGATTGAAGACAATGAGCAGTACTTC. Its protein product is CASRIEDNEQYF.